In this sample, the clone carrying this TCR beta chain turned up many times. The antigen remains undetermined. V lost 5 bases to trimming and J lost 3 bases; unmatched junction nucleotides: 7. There are 16 residues in the CDR3. These data come from a study of Graves' ophthalmopathy and Graves' hyperthyroidism. Findings and limits, study-wide: Distinction of ophthalmopathy from stable hyperthyroidism by a 13-signature model reached approximately 90% sensitivity and 75% to 83% specificity.

The authors amplified TCR beta CDR3 regions, and they did so from RNA transcripts for repertoire sequencing. Second-round multiplex PCR came after first-round RT-PCR with HTBI primers. Using its own MiXCR run on the multiplex PCR reads, TCRdb lists one record per CDR3 protein. The data contain hundreds of thousands of distinct CDR3 sequences, approximately 22% of them singletons. Sample: peripheral blood. This TCR came from a woman between 18 and 29 years old with stable Graves' hyperthyroidism. Some clones in this sample may be carry-over from other donors' samples. The chain uses TRBV12-3 or TRBV12-4 and TRBJ1-2; 12 positions match TRBD1. DNA of the CDR3: TGTGCCAGCAGTCCACGGGGACAGGGGGCGTACTATGGCTACACCTTC. Translation: CASSPRGQGAYYGYTF.